The rows below give T cell receptor beta chains drawn from one sample of a study of CD8+ T cells in alopecia areata. TCRdb keeps only in-frame clones here, not all; method: immunoSEQ multiplex PCR. The sample lists under 300,000 clones; around 64% were seen once. The sequences come from CD4+ T cells sorted from blood, collected at approximately week 52, from a patient treated with tofacitinib. The receptors were sampled from a human donor with alopecia areata. The CDR3 runs from the conserved cysteine through the conserved F or W. D genes are given only for firm matches. Clone sizes are given selectively: once, few, many, or a class where the clone is expanded.

CDR3 DNA: TGTGCCAGCAGTTACTCACCGGGGCTCGTCACTGAAGCTTTCTTT
CDR3 protein: CASSYSPGLVTEAFF
D gene: NA
clone size: NA
J gene: TRBJ1-1
V gene: TRBV6-5

CDR3 DNA: TGTGCCAGCAGTCGGGACAGCGATACGTACTTC
CDR3 protein: CASSRDSDTYF
D gene: TRBD1
clone size: NA
J gene: TRBJ2-7
V gene: TRBV2

CDR3 DNA: TGTGCCTGGGACAGGATGGAATCACCCCTCCACTTT
CDR3 protein: CAWDRMESPLHF
D gene: NA
clone size: NA
J gene: TRBJ1-6
V gene: TRBV30

CDR3 DNA: TGCAGCGTTGGAGGCTATGAGCAGTTCTTC
CDR3 protein: CSVGGYEQFF
D gene: NA
clone size: NA
J gene: TRBJ2-1
V gene: TRBV29-1

CDR3 DNA: TGTGCCAGCAGCTCCCGTTTAGGCACTGAAGCTTTCTTT
CDR3 protein: CASSSRLGTEAFF
D gene: NA
clone size: NA
J gene: TRBJ1-1
V gene: TRBV9

CDR3 DNA: TGTGCCAGCAGCGCGACGCTAGCGGGGGCCCAAGAGACCCAGTACTTC
CDR3 protein: CASSATLAGAQETQYF
D gene: TRBD2
clone size: NA
J gene: TRBJ2-5
V gene: TRBV9

CDR3 DNA: TGTGCCAGCAAACCAGGGGGCTCGTACGAGCAGTACTTC
CDR3 protein: CASKPGGSYEQYF
D gene: TRBD1
clone size: NA
J gene: TRBJ2-7
V gene: TRBV7-2

CDR3 DNA: TGCAGCGTTGTCAGGGGGGTGACTGAAGCTTTCTTT
CDR3 protein: CSVVRGVTEAFF
D gene: TRBD1
clone size: NA
J gene: TRBJ1-1
V gene: TRBV29-1

CDR3 DNA: TGCAGCGTACGCAGGGACCAGAATCAGCCCCAGCATTTT
CDR3 protein: CSVRRDQNQPQHF
D gene: NA
clone size: once
J gene: TRBJ1-5
V gene: TRBV29-1

CDR3 DNA: TGTGCCAGCAGCTTAGGGACTAGCGGGGGCAATGAGCAGTTCTTC
CDR3 protein: CASSLGTSGGNEQFF
D gene: TRBD2
clone size: few
J gene: TRBJ2-1
V gene: TRBV7-9

CDR3 DNA: TGTGCCTGGAGCCCGACTAGCCCTTCCTACAATGAGCAGTTCTTC
CDR3 protein: CAWSPTSPSYNEQFF
D gene: TRBD2
clone size: NA
J gene: TRBJ2-1
V gene: TRBV30

CDR3 DNA: TGCAGCGTTGTGCCGGGACAGGGCCGTTGGGAGCAGTACTTC
CDR3 protein: CSVVPGQGRWEQYF
D gene: TRBD1
clone size: NA
J gene: TRBJ2-7
V gene: TRBV29-1

CDR3 DNA: TGTGCCAGCAGCTTGGGACTCTCATCTGACAATGAGCAGTTCTTC
CDR3 protein: CASSLGLSSDNEQFF
D gene: NA
clone size: few
J gene: TRBJ2-1
V gene: TRBV5-4

CDR3 DNA: TGTGCCAGCAGCTTAGGACTAGGGCACCACGAGCAGTACTTC
CDR3 protein: CASSLGLGHHEQYF
D gene: NA
clone size: few
J gene: TRBJ2-7
V gene: TRBV13

CDR3 DNA: TGTGCCTGGATCTCTAGCGGAAGGGGGCGGGATACGCAGTATTTT
CDR3 protein: CAWISSGRGRDTQYF
D gene: NA
clone size: NA
J gene: TRBJ2-3
V gene: TRBV30

CDR3 DNA: TGTGCCAGCAGCTACGGCGGGACGAAGTCACCCCTCCACTTT
CDR3 protein: CASSYGGTKSPLHF
D gene: NA
clone size: once
J gene: TRBJ1-6
V gene: TRBV6-5

CDR3 DNA: TGTGCCAGCAGTGAAGTGGGTGCCTACGAGCAGTACTTC
CDR3 protein: CASSEVGAYEQYF
D gene: NA
clone size: once
J gene: TRBJ2-7
V gene: TRBV2

CDR3 DNA: TGTGCCTGGAGTTTGGGGTTGGAGCAGCCCCAGCATTTT
CDR3 protein: CAWSLGLEQPQHF
D gene: NA
clone size: few
J gene: TRBJ1-5
V gene: TRBV30

CDR3 DNA: TGTGCCAGCACCAGAACGGGACAGGGCGGCAATCAGCCCCAGCATTTT
CDR3 protein: CASTRTGQGGNQPQHF
D gene: TRBD1
clone size: NA
J gene: TRBJ1-5
V gene: TRBV27

CDR3 DNA: TGTGCCAGCAGCCAAGAGGGGGGCACCGGGGAGCTGTTTTTT
CDR3 protein: CASSQEGGTGELFF
D gene: NA
clone size: NA
J gene: TRBJ2-2
V gene: TRBV4-2

CDR3 DNA: TGTGCCAGCAGCCTTCAGACAGGGCGGACCGGGGAGCTGTTTTTT
CDR3 protein: CASSLQTGRTGELFF
D gene: TRBD1
clone size: NA
J gene: TRBJ2-2
V gene: TRBV7-2

CDR3 DNA: TGTGCCAGCACCCACACCGGGACAGGGGTCTACGAGCAGTACTTC
CDR3 protein: CASTHTGTGVYEQYF
D gene: TRBD1
clone size: NA
J gene: TRBJ2-7
V gene: TRBV11-2

CDR3 DNA: TGTGCCAGCAGTTACTCGGGGGAGACCCAGTACTTC
CDR3 protein: CASSYSGETQYF
D gene: NA
clone size: NA
J gene: TRBJ2-5
V gene: TRBV6-6

CDR3 DNA: TGTGCCAGCAGTGAAAGGCAAATGAACACTGAAGCTTTCTTT
CDR3 protein: CASSERQMNTEAFF
D gene: NA
clone size: NA
J gene: TRBJ1-1
V gene: TRBV2

CDR3 DNA: TGTGCCTACTCGACAGGAACCTACGAGCAGTACTTC
CDR3 protein: CAYSTGTYEQYF
D gene: NA
clone size: NA
J gene: TRBJ2-7
V gene: TRBV30

CDR3 DNA: TGTGCCAGCAGTTTACAGGGTAAATCCTACAATGAGCAGTTCTTC
CDR3 protein: CASSLQGKSYNEQFF
D gene: NA
clone size: NA
J gene: TRBJ2-1
V gene: TRBV7-8

CDR3 DNA: TGTGCCAGCAGCTTGGTCCAGGGTATGAACACTGAAGCTTTCTTT
CDR3 protein: CASSLVQGMNTEAFF
D gene: NA
clone size: few
J gene: TRBJ1-1
V gene: TRBV5-6

CDR3 DNA: TGTGCCACCAGCAGAAAGGACCTAGGGGATTCACCCCTCCACTTT
CDR3 protein: CATSRKDLGDSPLHF
D gene: NA
clone size: few
J gene: TRBJ1-6
V gene: TRBV15

CDR3 DNA: TGCGCCAGCAGCCCCCGGGACAGGGGACGGAATGAGCAGTTCTTC
CDR3 protein: CASSPRDRGRNEQFF
D gene: TRBD1
clone size: NA
J gene: TRBJ2-1
V gene: TRBV4-3

CDR3 DNA: TGTGCCTGGAGAGCGTTCTCTGGGGCCAACGTCCTGACTTTC
CDR3 protein: CAWRAFSGANVLTF
D gene: NA
clone size: NA
J gene: TRBJ2-6
V gene: TRBV30

CDR3 DNA: TGTGCCAGCAGTCGAGGAGTGAGCACTGAAGCTTTCTTT
CDR3 protein: CASSRGVSTEAFF
D gene: NA
clone size: NA
J gene: TRBJ1-1
V gene: TRBV6-6

CDR3 DNA: TGTGCCAGCAGCATTGGGACAGGGGATAATCAGCCCCAGCATTTT
CDR3 protein: CASSIGTGDNQPQHF
D gene: TRBD1
clone size: few
J gene: TRBJ1-5
V gene: TRBV7-6

CDR3 DNA: TGTGCCAGCAGTTATTTCGCAGGGCTGAACACTGAAGCTTTCTTT
CDR3 protein: CASSYFAGLNTEAFF
D gene: NA
clone size: NA
J gene: TRBJ1-1
V gene: TRBV25-1

CDR3 DNA: TGTGCCATCAATACAGGGGGCGCATCAGATACGCAGTATTTT
CDR3 protein: CAINTGGASDTQYF
D gene: TRBD1
clone size: NA
J gene: TRBJ2-3
V gene: TRBV10-3

CDR3 DNA: TGTGCCAGCAGCCAAGATCGGAAAGGACGAGACGACTTCAACGAGCAGTACTTC
CDR3 protein: CASSQDRKGRDDFNEQYF
D gene: NA
clone size: NA
J gene: TRBJ2-7
V gene: TRBV4-2

CDR3 DNA: TGTGCCAGCAGCTCAGGGACAGGGTCCTATGGCTACACCTTC
CDR3 protein: CASSSGTGSYGYTF
D gene: TRBD1
clone size: NA
J gene: TRBJ1-2
V gene: TRBV2

CDR3 DNA: TGCGCCAGCAGCTTGCTCTCGAAATACGAGCAGTACTTC
CDR3 protein: CASSLLSKYEQYF
D gene: NA
clone size: NA
J gene: TRBJ2-7
V gene: TRBV5-1

CDR3 DNA: TGTGCCAGCCCCGGGACTAGCGGAGAATGGAATGAGCAGTTCTTC
CDR3 protein: CASPGTSGEWNEQFF
D gene: TRBD2
clone size: NA
J gene: TRBJ2-1
V gene: TRBV2